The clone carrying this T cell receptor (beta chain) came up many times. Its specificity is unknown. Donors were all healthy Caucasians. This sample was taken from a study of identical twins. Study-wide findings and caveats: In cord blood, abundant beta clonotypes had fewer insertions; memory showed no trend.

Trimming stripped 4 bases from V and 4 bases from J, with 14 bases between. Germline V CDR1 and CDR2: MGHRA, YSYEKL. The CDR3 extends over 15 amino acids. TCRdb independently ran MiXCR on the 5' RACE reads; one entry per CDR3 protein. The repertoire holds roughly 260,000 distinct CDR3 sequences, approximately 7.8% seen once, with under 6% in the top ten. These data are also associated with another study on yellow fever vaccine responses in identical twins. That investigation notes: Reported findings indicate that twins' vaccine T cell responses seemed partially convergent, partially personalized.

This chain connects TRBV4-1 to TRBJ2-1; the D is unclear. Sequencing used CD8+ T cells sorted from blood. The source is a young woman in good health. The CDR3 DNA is TGCGCCAGCAGCCTAGGTCCTGCTAGTTACAATGAGCAGTTCTTC. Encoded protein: CASSLGPASYNEQFF.